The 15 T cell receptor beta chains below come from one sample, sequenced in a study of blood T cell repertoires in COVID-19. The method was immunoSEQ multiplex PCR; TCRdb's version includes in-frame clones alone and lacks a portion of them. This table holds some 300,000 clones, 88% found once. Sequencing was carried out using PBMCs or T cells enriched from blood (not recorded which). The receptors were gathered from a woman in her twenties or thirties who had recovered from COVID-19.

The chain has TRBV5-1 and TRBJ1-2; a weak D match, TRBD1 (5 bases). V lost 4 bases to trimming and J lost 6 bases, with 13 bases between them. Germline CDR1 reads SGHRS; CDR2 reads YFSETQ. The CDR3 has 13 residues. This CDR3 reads CASSMPGRDGYTF. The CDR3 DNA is TGCGCCAGCAGCATGCCGGGCAGGGATGGCTACACCTTC.

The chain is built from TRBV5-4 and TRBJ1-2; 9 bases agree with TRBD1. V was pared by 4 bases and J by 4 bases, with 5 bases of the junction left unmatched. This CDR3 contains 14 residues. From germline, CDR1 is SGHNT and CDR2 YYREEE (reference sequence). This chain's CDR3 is CASSPTGGVYGYTF. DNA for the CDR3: TGTGCCAGCAGCCCGACAGGGGGAGTCTATGGCTACACCTTC.

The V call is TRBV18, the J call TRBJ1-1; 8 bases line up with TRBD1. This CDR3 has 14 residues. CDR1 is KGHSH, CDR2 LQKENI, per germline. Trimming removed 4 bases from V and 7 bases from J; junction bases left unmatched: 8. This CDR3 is CASSRFKQGDEAFF. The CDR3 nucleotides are TGTGCCAGCTCACGCTTTAAACAGGGGGATGAAGCTTTCTTT.

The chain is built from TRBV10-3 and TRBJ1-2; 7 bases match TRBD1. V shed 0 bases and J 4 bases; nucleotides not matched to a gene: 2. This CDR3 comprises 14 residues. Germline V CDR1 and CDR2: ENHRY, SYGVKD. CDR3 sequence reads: CAISESSGGYGYTF. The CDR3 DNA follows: TGTGCCATCAGTGAGTCGTCAGGGGGCTATGGCTACACCTTC.

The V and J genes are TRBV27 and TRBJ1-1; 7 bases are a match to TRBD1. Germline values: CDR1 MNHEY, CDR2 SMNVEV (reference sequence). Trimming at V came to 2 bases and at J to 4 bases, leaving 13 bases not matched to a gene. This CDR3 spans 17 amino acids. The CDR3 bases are TGTGCCAGCAGTTTACGATTGACAGGGAATAGAGGCACTGAAGCTTTCTTT. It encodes CASSLRLTGNRGTEAFF.

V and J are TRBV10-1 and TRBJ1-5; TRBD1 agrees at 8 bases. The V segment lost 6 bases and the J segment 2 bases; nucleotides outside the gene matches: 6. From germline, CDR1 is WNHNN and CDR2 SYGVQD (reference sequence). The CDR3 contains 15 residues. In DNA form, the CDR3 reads TGCGCCAGCAGGGATCAGACAGGGGGCAATCAGCCCCAGCATTTT. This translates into CASRDQTGGNQPQHF.

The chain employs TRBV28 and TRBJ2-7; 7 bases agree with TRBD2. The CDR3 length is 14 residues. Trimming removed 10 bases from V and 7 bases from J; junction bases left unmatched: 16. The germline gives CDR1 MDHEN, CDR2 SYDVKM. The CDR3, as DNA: TGTGCCACCTCAGTTTATGAGGGGCGGGGGGAGCAGTACTTC. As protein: CATSVYEGRGEQYF.

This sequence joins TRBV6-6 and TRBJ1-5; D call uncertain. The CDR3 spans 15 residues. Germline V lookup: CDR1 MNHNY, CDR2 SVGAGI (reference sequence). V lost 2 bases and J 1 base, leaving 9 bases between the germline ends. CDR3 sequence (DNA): TGTGCCAGCAGTTACGCGTCACGGAGCAATCAGCCCCAGCATTTT. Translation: CASSYASRSNQPQHF.

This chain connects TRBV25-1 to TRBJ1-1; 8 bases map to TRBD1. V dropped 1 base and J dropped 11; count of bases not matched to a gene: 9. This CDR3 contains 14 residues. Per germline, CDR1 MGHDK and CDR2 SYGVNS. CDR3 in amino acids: CASSESPLTGAAFF. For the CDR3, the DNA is TGTGCCAGCAGTGAATCCCCCTTGACAGGGGCCGCTTTCTTT.

For the CDR3, the DNA is TGTGCCAGCAGCTTCCGGGACAGAACCTACGAGCAGTACTTC. Residues: CASSFRDRTYEQYF. The rearrangement joins TRBV7-8 to TRBJ2-7, with TRBD1 matching 7 bases. V was pared by 3 bases and J by 2 bases, with 4 bases of the junction left unmatched. This CDR3 has 14 residues. CDR1 and CDR2 from the germline V gene are SGHVS and FQNEAQ.

The CDR3 DNA reads as TGTGCCAGCAGTTTAGTTACCCCTAGCGGCACAGATACGCAGTATTTT. Its translation is CASSLVTPSGTDTQYF. This chain joins TRBV28 and TRBJ2-3; maybe TRBD2 (6 bases). Germline assignment: CDR1 MDHEN and CDR2 SYDVKM. The V end was cut by 2 bases, the J end by 1 base, with 13 bases between. The CDR3 is made up of 16 amino acids.

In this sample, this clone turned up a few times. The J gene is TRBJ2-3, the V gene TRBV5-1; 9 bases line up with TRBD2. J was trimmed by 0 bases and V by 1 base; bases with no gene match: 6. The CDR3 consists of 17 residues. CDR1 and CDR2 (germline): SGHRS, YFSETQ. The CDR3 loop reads CASSLTTSGKSTDTQYF. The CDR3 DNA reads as TGCGCCAGCAGCTTGACGACTAGCGGAAAAAGCACAGATACGCAGTATTTT.

CDR3: CASSLRYLNEKLFF. The CDR3 DNA follows: TGTGCCAGCAGCTTGAGATACCTAAATGAAAAACTGTTTTTT. This sequence joins TRBV13 and TRBJ1-4; D remains unclear. The germline V gene encodes CDR1 PRHDT and CDR2 FYEKMQ (reference sequence). The CDR3 is 14 residues long. Trimming stripped 3 bases from V and 5 bases from J, with 10 bases between.

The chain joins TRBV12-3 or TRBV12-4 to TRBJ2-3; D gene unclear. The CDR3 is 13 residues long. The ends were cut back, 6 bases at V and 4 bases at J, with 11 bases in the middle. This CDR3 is CASRYSVPDTQYF. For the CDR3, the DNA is TGTGCCAGCAGGTATTCAGTCCCAGATACGCAGTATTTT.

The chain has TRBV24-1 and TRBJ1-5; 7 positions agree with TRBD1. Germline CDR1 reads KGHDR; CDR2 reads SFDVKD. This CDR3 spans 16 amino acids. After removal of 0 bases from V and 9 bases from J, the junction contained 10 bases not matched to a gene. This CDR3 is CATSDLTGDRKWPQHF. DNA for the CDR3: TGTGCCACCAGTGATTTGACAGGGGATCGCAAATGGCCCCAGCATTTT.